The sequence of this TCR beta chain was determined in a study of cytomegalovirus exposure and HLA in healthy donors. Trimming cost V 2 bases and J 6 bases; bases outside gene matches: 6. Germline V gene data show CDR1 as MNHEY and CDR2 as SVGAGI. CDR3 size: 14 residues. This clone has more than one count but fewer than ten. PCR involved 60 Vbeta and 13 Jbeta primers. Libraries were prepared by immunoSEQ multiplex PCR; TCRdb keeps only in-frame clonotypes and omits some of them. Of around 92,000 clones in the sample, under 85% are singletons; the top ten hold approximately 4%. The receptor was derived from a female donor in good health and CMV-seropositive. Sequences were obtained from PBMCs. The V and J genes are TRBV6-5 and TRBJ1-2; 7 positions match TRBD1. As DNA, the CDR3 is TGTGCCAGCAGTTACACCCAGGACAGGAATGGCTACACCTTC. Protein sequence: CASSYTQDRNGYTF.